Following are 15 T cell receptor beta chains from one sample sequenced in a study of regulatory T cells in long-lasting Graves disease. Stated time point: newly diagnosed GD, antithyroid drugs for less than 3 months. PBMC RNA was the source of the TCR library. Arm-PCR of CDR3 regions and iRepertoire HTBI primers were used to build TCR beta libraries. TCRdb re-called the multiplex PCR reads with MiXCR, one entry per CDR3 protein. The sample contains about 500,000 distinct CDR3 sequences, 15% to 20% of which appear only once. The same specimen was also included in a second study, on T cells in Graves' hyperthyroidism and ophthalmopathy.

The specimen comprised peripheral blood mononuclear cells (PBMCs), sampled at new diagnosis, from a patient treated with antithyroid drugs. These receptors originate from a man aged 40-50 years with Graves disease.

This clonotype was seen repeatedly, ten times or more. V gene TRBV7-6 combines with J gene TRBJ2-3; 10 bases map to TRBD2. The DNA end is a closer match to TRBJ2-5, so the J assignment may be wrong. CDR3 size: 15 residues. Per germline, CDR1 SGHVS and CDR2 FNYEAQ. This chain's CDR3 is CASSQSGRAGETQYF. The CDR3 DNA follows: TGTGCCAGCAGCCAGAGCGGGAGGGCGGGTGAGACCCAGTACTTC.

This clonotype has ten or more counts. The chain joins TRBV7-3 to TRBJ2-5; 7 bases align to TRBD2. Germline V lookup: CDR1 SGHTA, CDR2 FQGTGA. The CDR3 extends over 13 amino acids. Losses at the gene ends were 6 bases for V and 4 bases for J; bases not matched to a gene: 5. The CDR3 sequence is CASSFVAGETQYF. The CDR3 bases are TGTGCCAGCAGTTTTGTAGCGGGAGAGACCCAGTACTTC.

This clonotype was seen repeatedly, ten times or more. This chain connects TRBV5-1 to TRBJ2-2; TRBD2 matches 10 bases. The V segment lost 4 bases and the J segment 4 bases; nucleotides outside the gene matches: 7. The germline gives CDR1 SGHRS, CDR2 YFSETQ. The CDR3 has 16 residues. CDR3 amino acids: CASSQVAGGPTGELFF. For the CDR3, the DNA is TGCGCCAGCAGCCAAGTAGCGGGAGGCCCCACCGGGGAGCTGTTTTTT.

This clonotype was counted many times. The chain combines TRBV20-1 with TRBJ2-4; D may correspond to TRBD1 or TRBD2 (6 bases each). Trimming removed 1 base from V and 11 bases from J, with 12 bases in between. This CDR3 region has 12 residues. From germline, CDR1 is DFQATT and CDR2 SNEGSKA (reference sequence). The CDR3 here is CSARAGGAVQYF. CDR3 bases: TGCAGTGCTAGAGCCGGGGGCGCGGTTCAGTACTTC.

The chain couples TRBV20-1 to TRBJ1-2; possibly TRBD1 for D (6 bases). Trimming pared 1 base from V and 4 bases from J, leaving 25 bases between. The CDR3 is made up of 18 amino acids. Germline assignment: CDR1 DFQATT and CDR2 SNEGSKA (reference sequence). Here the CDR3 DNA reads TGCAGTGCTAGAGGGGGTGTAGTTCGGGGGCGCGCCGGCTATGGCTACACCTTC. It encodes CSARGGVVRGRAGYGYTF.

This clonotype was seen a few times. The V call is TRBV6-5, the J call TRBJ1-1; D not resolved. Germline CDR1 MNHEY, CDR2 SVGAGI. The length of the CDR3 is 15 residues. V gave up 0 bases and J gave up 1 base, with 9 bases separating them. The CDR3 DNA sequence: TGTGCCAGCAGTTACTCGATGCAGCCGAACACTGAAGCTTTCTTT. Translation: CASSYSMQPNTEAFF.

This clonotype has a count of ten or more. This rearrangement joins TRBV28 to TRBJ1-1; 10 bases line up with TRBD1. J was trimmed by 6 bases and V by 10 bases; bases with no gene match: 8. The CDR3 consists of 13 residues. The germline gives CDR1 MDHEN, CDR2 SYDVKM. The CDR3, as DNA: TGTGCCATCTCGGGGACAGGGGACGCTGAAGCTTTCTTT. The encoded protein is CAISGTGDAEAFF. The whole variable domain, filled in from reference TRBV28 and TRBJ1-1, reads DVKVTQSSRYLVKRTGEKVFLECVQDMDHENMFWYRQDPGLGLRLIYFSYDVKMKEKGDIPEGYSVSREKKERFSLILESASTNQTSMYLCAISGTGDAEAFFGQGTRLTVV.

The V gene is TRBV19, the J gene TRBJ1-4; D remains unclear. The germline gives CDR1 LNHDA, CDR2 SQIVND (reference sequence). Trimming removed 7 bases from V and 3 bases from J, with 9 bases in between. The CDR3 is 13 amino acids. This CDR3 reads CASKRAANEKLFF. The CDR3 nucleotides are TGTGCCAGTAAGAGGGCGGCTAATGAAAAACTGTTTTTT.

J is TRBJ1-6 and V is TRBV2, with D tentatively TRBD1 (6 bases). V was cut by 1 base and J by 3 bases, with 19 bases left in between. This CDR3 spans 19 amino acids. Germline CDR1 is SNHLY and CDR2 is FYNNEI. The CDR3 region has the DNA TGTGCCAGCAGTGAAGTCAGGACAGCCCCGGCGGGCTATAATTCACCCCTCCACTTT. This gives the protein CASSEVRTAPAGYNSPLHF.

This clonotype appeared many times. The chain carries TRBV20-1 and TRBJ1-2; D perhaps matches TRBD1 (6 bases). Germline V gene lookup returns CDR1 DFQATT and CDR2 SNEGSKA (reference sequence). The CDR3 extends over 13 amino acids. V was pared by 3 bases and J by 4 bases, with 12 bases between. This CDR3 is CSASRGDGYGYTF. In DNA form, the CDR3 reads TGCAGTGCTAGCAGGGGAGATGGCTATGGCTACACCTTC.

The rearrangement links TRBV6-2 or TRBV6-3 to TRBJ1-5; TRBD1 matches at 8 bases. The germline V gene has CDR1 MNHEY and CDR2 SVGEGT. Losses at the gene ends were 6 bases for V and 0 bases for J; bases not matched to a gene: 4. CDR3 length: 15 residues. Here the CDR3 DNA reads TGTGCCAGCAGAAAGGACAGGGCTAGCAATCAGCCCCAGCATTTT. Amino acid sequence: CASRKDRASNQPQHF.

This clonotype has a count of ten or more. The chain recombines TRBV24-1 with TRBJ2-1, with 9 nucleotides matching TRBD2. CDR1 is KGHDR, CDR2 SFDVKD, per germline. With V trimmed by 9 bases and J by 4 bases, 9 bases remained unmatched. The CDR3 loop spans 15 amino acids. The CDR3 loop reads CATGHGSGRYNEQFF. The CDR3 DNA sequence: TGTGCCACCGGTCATGGTAGCGGGAGATACAATGAGCAGTTCTTC.

Only a few counts were recorded for this clonotype. CDR3 protein: CASSESRLRGYTF. CDR3 nucleotides: TGCGCCAGCAGTGAGTCTCGACTGCGGGGCTACACCTTC. This chain connects TRBV10-1 to TRBJ1-2; D call uncertain. Germline V CDR1 and CDR2: WNHNN, SYGVQD (reference sequence). This CDR3 region has 13 residues. V was cut by 0 bases and J by 8 bases, with 10 bases left in between.

This clonotype occurred a few times. V and J are TRBV20-1 and TRBJ2-1; 10 nucleotides align to TRBD2. Germline lookup yields CDR1 DFQATT and CDR2 SNEGSKA (reference sequence). With V trimmed by 6 bases and J by 7 bases, 15 bases remained unmatched. This CDR3 has 16 residues. The CDR3 DNA reads as TGCAGTGCCCCAGCGCCTAGCGGGAGCAGGAGAAATGAGCAGTTCTTC. Protein: CSAPAPSGSRRNEQFF.

This rearrangement joins TRBV6-5 to TRBJ1-4; D may be TRBD1 (6 bases). Germline CDR1 MNHEY, CDR2 SVGAGI. Trimming took off 2 bases at V and 8 bases at J, with 15 bases between the two ends. The CDR3 runs to 15 residues. This CDR3 reads CASSYAWGRREKLFF. The CDR3 DNA follows: TGTGCCAGCAGTTACGCCTGGGGGCGCCGAGAAAAACTGTTTTTT.